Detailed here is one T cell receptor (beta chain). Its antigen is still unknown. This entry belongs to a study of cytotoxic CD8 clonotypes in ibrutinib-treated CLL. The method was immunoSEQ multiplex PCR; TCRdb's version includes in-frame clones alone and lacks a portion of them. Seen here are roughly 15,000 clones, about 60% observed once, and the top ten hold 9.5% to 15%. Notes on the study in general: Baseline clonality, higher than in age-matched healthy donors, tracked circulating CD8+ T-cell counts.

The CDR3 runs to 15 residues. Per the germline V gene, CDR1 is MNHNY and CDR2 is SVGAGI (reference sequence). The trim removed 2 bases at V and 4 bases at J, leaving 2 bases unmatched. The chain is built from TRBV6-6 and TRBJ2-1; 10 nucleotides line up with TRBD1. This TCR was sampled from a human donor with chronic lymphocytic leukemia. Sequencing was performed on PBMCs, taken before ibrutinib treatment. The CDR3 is CASSYEGQGYNEQFF. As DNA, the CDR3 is TGTGCCAGCAGTTACGAGGGACAGGGGTACAATGAGCAGTTCTTC.